This T cell receptor beta chain was sequenced in a study of blood T cells in healthy people across ages. Total RNA amounts of at least 6 micrograms were extracted per sample. Details on this clonotype: Its antigen is not identified.

General study findings and limits: Age brought a roughly linear fall in TCR beta diversity measured per million T cells. Among long-lived donors, naive CD4+ cells were more numerous and diversity higher than in aged donors.

The CDR3 has 14 amino acids. The germline V gene has CDR1 MNHNS and CDR2 SASEGT. The junction had 6 bases not matched to a gene; V was cut back by 10 bases and J by 4 bases. A J-beta primer mix and a sample-barcoded 5' primer were used in a second PCR of about 7 to 12 cycles. Each cDNA molecule was tagged by a template-switch adaptor with 12 random nucleotides. Using its own MiXCR run on the 5' RACE reads, TCRdb lists one record per CDR3 protein. The repertoire holds around 1,700,000 distinct CDR3 sequences, with 28% as singletons. This TCR derives from a woman aged 30 to 39 in good health. The sequencing input was blood. The V and J genes are TRBV6-1 and TRBJ2-1; 11 bases map to TRBD2. CDR3 sequence reads: CATVLAGVYNEQFF. DNA of the CDR3: TGTGCCACCGTACTAGCGGGAGTGTACAATGAGCAGTTCTTC.